These T cell receptor beta chains were read from a single sample in a study of kidney transplant recipient with SARS-CoV-2 infection. TCRdb passed the reads through MiXCR, listing each CDR3 protein once. The table records under 250,000 distinct CDR3 sequences, more than 25% of them present only once. The sequencing used a blood sample, collected at baseline and between days 110 and 120 from a kidney transplant recipient. Receptors were obtained from a male patient aged 30 to 39 who had COVID-19 and was a kidney transplant recipient. A subset of T cells may come from the graft donor. The CDR3 runs from the conserved cysteine through the conserved F or W. D genes are given only for firm matches. Only some rows state a clone size, as once, few, many or a class for expanded clones.

d_gene,abundance,v_gene,j_gene,CDR3nt,CDR3aa
NA,many,TRBV3-1,TRBJ1-2,TGTGCCAGCAGCGATTTCATCACCCTTCGAAAGACCTATGGCTACACCTTC,CASSDFITLRKTYGYTF
TRBD1,many,TRBV14,TRBJ1-2,TGTGCCAGCAGCCAGTCACAGGGGATCGGCTACACCTTC,CASSQSQGIGYTF
NA,many,TRBV5-1,TRBJ2-7,TGCGCCAGCAGCTTGGCGGGGGCCGACGGTTCTTACGAGCAGTACTTC,CASSLAGADGSYEQYF
TRBD2,many,TRBV20-1,TRBJ2-5,TGCAGTGCTAGAGAAGCAGCGGGACGTATCGTCGAGACCCAGTACTTC,CSAREAAGRIVETQYF
NA,many,TRBV2,TRBJ1-2,TGTGCCAGCAGTGAAGGGGGCTTCTATGGCTACACCTTC,CASSEGGFYGYTF
NA,once,TRBV5-1,TRBJ2-2,TGCGCCAGCAGCTTGGCAGAACACCGGGGAGCTGTTTTT,CASSLAEHRGAVF
NA,many,TRBV7-9,TRBJ1-1,TGTGCCAGCAGCTTAGATAACAGAGTGAACACTGAAGCTTTCTTT,CASSLDNRVNTEAFF
NA,many,TRBV6-1,TRBJ1-3,TGTGCCAGCAGTCCGATCGACAGCGCTTTCTCTGGAAACACCATATATTTT,CASSPIDSAFSGNTIYF
TRBD2,many,TRBV14,TRBJ2-1,TGTGCCAGCAGCCACGGGAGGGATGAGCAGTTCTTC,CASSHGRDEQFF
NA,few,TRBV2,TRBJ1-4,TGTGCCAGCAGTCAGGGGTTGAGAGGTGAAAAACTGTTTTTT,CASSQGLRGEKLFF
NA,many,TRBV28,TRBJ2-7,TGTGCCAGCACCCTCCCGGGCCCCTACGAGCAGTACTTC,CASTLPGPYEQYF
TRBD2,NA,TRBV20-1,TRBJ2-1,TGCAGTGCATTCTGGACTAGCGATTTCGGTGAGCAGTTCTTC,CSAFWTSDFGEQFF
TRBD1,many,TRBV29-1,TRBJ1-4,TGCAGCGGCCTGGGACAGGGGGCTGGAACTAATGAAAAACTGTTTTTT,CSGLGQGAGTNEKLFF
NA,few,TRBV6-5,TRBJ1-1,TGTGCCAGCAGTCCGGAGGGTAGAGGCCCCGGTGAAGCTTTCTTT,CASSPEGRGPGEAFF
NA,NA,TRBV15,TRBJ2-3,TGTGCCGCCAGCAGAGATATAGGCAGTACGCAGTATTTT,CAASRDIGSTQYF
NA,many,TRBV6-6,TRBJ1-2,TGTGCCAGCAGTAGCCTACCAGGTGGGAGAAAGACCTATGGCTACACCTTC,CASSSLPGGRKTYGYTF
NA,many,TRBV5-2,TRBJ2-6,TGTCCAGCAATACGCGAGGAGAGTACACAAAGTCGGGCCAACGTCCTGACTTTC,CPAIREESTQSRANVLTF
NA,many,TRBV4-1,TRBJ1-5,TGCGCCAGCAGCCGGAACAGGGATAGCAATCAGCCCCAGCATTTT,CASSRNRDSNQPQHF
TRBD1,few,TRBV24-1,TRBJ1-2,TGTGCCACCAGTGACCCTGCCGGGACAGAGTATGGCTACACCTTC,CATSDPAGTEYGYTF
TRBD2,many,TRBV28,TRBJ2-7,TGTGCCAGCAGCCATGGGGCGGGAGACCTCCCGTACGAGCAGTACTTC,CASSHGAGDLPYEQYF
TRBD1,many,TRBV5-4,TRBJ1-2,TGTGCCAGCAGCTCGACAGGGATCTACACCTTC,CASSSTGIYTF
NA,NA,TRBV7-1,TRBJ1-2,TGTGTCAGCAGCAAAATATATCACGAGGGAAAGACCTATGGCTACACCTTC,CVSSKIYHEGKTYGYTF
NA,NA,TRBV14,TRBJ2-1,TGTGCCAGCAGCCTCCTAGCTTCCTACAATGAGCAGTTCTTC,CASSLLASYNEQFF
NA,NA,TRBV20-1,TRBJ2-3,TGCAGTGCTAAGGACGGGGCAGATACGCAGTATTTT,CSAKDGADTQYF
NA,NA,TRBV2,TRBJ2-4,TGTGCCAGCACCGGTCGTGTTCAGTACTTC,CASTGRVQYF
NA,many,TRBV5-4,TRBJ2-2,TGTGCCAGCAGCGGCGAGTTGATGTCCAGGGAGCTGTTTTTT,CASSGELMSRELFF
NA,many,TRBV2,TRBJ2-5,TGTGCCAGCAGGGGGACACTTCGGGTCCAGTACTTC,CASRGTLRVQYF
NA,many,TRBV20-1,TRBJ1-2,TGCAGTGCTATCAGTGGGCTGTTTCGAAAGACCTATGGCTACACCTTC,CSAISGLFRKTYGYTF
TRBD2,many,TRBV20-1,TRBJ2-7,TGCAGTGCTAAGGGACTATTCAACGAGCAGTACTTC,CSAKGLFNEQYF
TRBD2,many,TRBV18,TRBJ2-5,TGTGCCAGCTCACCTCCGGGACTAGCAGTCCAAGAGACCCAGTACTTC,CASSPPGLAVQETQYF
NA,many,TRBV10-3,TRBJ2-1,TGTGCCACCTCACAGGGTTCCTACAATGAGCAGTTCTTC,CATSQGSYNEQFF
NA,many,TRBV6-5,TRBJ1-2,TGTGCCAGCAGTTTTGACGGGGAATGTAGAAAGACCTATGGCTACACCTTC,CASSFDGECRKTYGYTF
TRBD2,NA,TRBV11-1,TRBJ2-1,TGTGCCAGCAGCTTAGGGGCTGGCGGGAGGGCCATGAATGAGCAGCTCTTC,CASSLGAGGRAMNEQLF
NA,few,TRBV27,TRBJ2-4,TGTGCCAGCAGTCACGGGACGGAGGCAAAAAACATTCAGTACTTC,CASSHGTEAKNIQYF
NA,NA,TRBV1,TRBJ2-1,TGCACCAGCAGCCTGGGACTAGCGGGAGGAAGGGAGCAGTTCTTC,CTSSLGLAGGREQFF
NA,many,TRBV6-8,TRBJ1-2,TGTGCCAGCAGTCACGGAACACGCTCTAGAAAGACCTATGGCTACACCTTC,CASSHGTRSRKTYGYTF
NA,NA,TRBV18,TRBJ2-2,TGTGCCAGCTCACCACAACAGGCCACCGGGGGGCTGTTTTTT,CASSPQQATGGLFF
TRBD1,few,TRBV6-2/TRBV6-3,TRBJ2-5,TGTGCCAGCAGTTATAACGGGCCAGGGGGAGAAGAGACCCAGTACTTC,CASSYNGPGGEETQYF
TRBD2,many,TRBV5-6,TRBJ2-4,TGTGCCAGCAGCTTGTTTGGGGGGACTAGTCTTGGAAACATTCAGTACTTC,CASSLFGGTSLGNIQYF
TRBD1,many,TRBV10-2,TRBJ2-7,TGCGCCAGCAGTGCGGACAGGGAATACGAGCAGTACTTC,CASSADREYEQYF
NA,many,TRBV6-5,TRBJ1-1,TGTGCCAGCAGCGAAACCGCCGGGACATTGAACACTGAAGCTTTCTTT,CASSETAGTLNTEAFF
TRBD2,many,TRBV3-1,TRBJ2-2,TGTGCCAGCAGCCAGGCTAGCGGGAGCATTCCCGGGGAGCTGTTTTTT,CASSQASGSIPGELFF